These T cell receptor beta chains were read from a single sample in a study of cytomegalovirus exposure and HLA in healthy donors. Data came from immunoSEQ multiplex PCR; TCRdb stores just in-frame clones and leaves some out. The table has some 110,000 clones, roughly 75% seen once. Sequenced: PBMCs. The receptors were sampled from a man between 35 and 55 years old in good health and CMV-seronegative. CDR3s include the opening cysteine and the closing phenylalanine or tryptophan. A D gene is named only where the DNA matches it firmly. Rows may omit the clone size; those that give it use once, few, many or a size class.

j_call: TRBJ2-7
clone_size: NA
v_call: TRBV2
d_call: TRBD1
cdr3_aa: CASSEGGTGGLEQYF
cdr3_nt: TGTGCCAGCAGTGAGGGGGGGACAGGGGGCCTCGAGCAGTACTTC

j_call: TRBJ2-3
clone_size: NA
v_call: TRBV10-3
d_call: NA
cdr3_aa: CAIRGQGTDTQYF
cdr3_nt: TGTGCCATCAGGGGGCAGGGCACAGATACGCAGTATTTT

j_call: TRBJ1-1
clone_size: NA
v_call: TRBV15
d_call: NA
cdr3_aa: CATSRSLTGGNTEAFF
cdr3_nt: TGTGCCACCAGCAGATCGCTAACAGGTGGGAACACTGAAGCTTTCTTT

j_call: TRBJ1-4
clone_size: few
v_call: TRBV5-1
d_call: NA
cdr3_aa: CASRIEPYSNEKLFF
cdr3_nt: TGCGCCAGCAGAATAGAGCCCTATTCTAATGAAAAACTGTTTTTT

j_call: TRBJ2-7
clone_size: NA
v_call: TRBV15
d_call: NA
cdr3_aa: CATTNDGHSSEQYF
cdr3_nt: TGTGCCACCACCAACGACGGACACTCTAGCGAGCAGTACTTC

j_call: TRBJ1-2
clone_size: once
v_call: TRBV14
d_call: TRBD1
cdr3_aa: CATEETGKGYGYTF
cdr3_nt: TGTGCCACCGAGGAGACAGGGAAGGGATATGGCTACACCTTC

j_call: TRBJ2-1
clone_size: few
v_call: TRBV27
d_call: TRBD1
cdr3_aa: CASSPRQGVDTEQFF
cdr3_nt: TGTGCCAGCAGTCCGAGACAGGGTGTGGATACTGAGCAGTTCTTC

j_call: TRBJ2-7
clone_size: NA
v_call: TRBV23-1
d_call: NA
cdr3_aa: CARGVQGAYEQYF
cdr3_nt: TGCGCCAGGGGGGTACAGGGAGCCTACGAGCAGTACTTC

j_call: TRBJ2-5
clone_size: NA
v_call: TRBV29-1
d_call: TRBD2
cdr3_aa: CSVPGLAGGQETQYF
cdr3_nt: TGCAGCGTTCCGGGACTAGCGGGGGGGCAGGAGACCCAGTACTTC

j_call: TRBJ2-2
clone_size: NA
v_call: TRBV7-9
d_call: NA
cdr3_aa: CASRPGGWRTNTGELFF
cdr3_nt: TGTGCCAGCAGACCCGGCGGCTGGCGAACGAACACCGGGGAGCTGTTTTTT

j_call: TRBJ1-1
clone_size: NA
v_call: TRBV9
d_call: NA
cdr3_aa: CASSPRERNTEAFF
cdr3_nt: TGTGCCAGCAGCCCCCGGGAGAGGAACACTGAAGCTTTCTTT

j_call: TRBJ2-6
clone_size: NA
v_call: TRBV5-1
d_call: NA
cdr3_aa: CASSPVSGLSGANVLTF
cdr3_nt: TGCGCCAGCAGCCCTGTATCAGGACTCTCTGGGGCCAACGTCCTGACTTTC

j_call: TRBJ2-5
clone_size: NA
v_call: TRBV7-9
d_call: TRBD2
cdr3_aa: CASSKKVRTGGQETQYF
cdr3_nt: TGTGCCAGCAGTAAGAAGGTCCGTACGGGGGGCCAAGAGACCCAGTACTTC

j_call: TRBJ2-1
clone_size: NA
v_call: TRBV11-2
d_call: TRBD2
cdr3_aa: CASSHSSGGANEQFF
cdr3_nt: TGTGCCAGCAGTCACTCAAGCGGGGGGGCCAATGAGCAGTTCTTC

j_call: TRBJ2-5
clone_size: NA
v_call: TRBV18
d_call: TRBD1
cdr3_aa: CASSPRRDSQETQYF
cdr3_nt: TGTGCCAGCTCACCACGTCGGGACAGCCAAGAGACCCAGTACTTC

j_call: TRBJ1-2
clone_size: NA
v_call: TRBV2
d_call: NA
cdr3_aa: CASSVRGSSHGYTF
cdr3_nt: TGTGCCAGCAGTGTACGGGGATCGTCCCACGGCTACACCTTC

j_call: TRBJ2-1
clone_size: NA
v_call: TRBV7-9
d_call: TRBD1
cdr3_aa: CASSLWGQGPSRSYNEQFF
cdr3_nt: TGTGCCAGCAGCCTGTGGGGACAGGGGCCGAGCAGGTCCTACAATGAGCAGTTCTTC

j_call: TRBJ2-3
clone_size: NA
v_call: TRBV15
d_call: TRBD2
cdr3_aa: CATSRVDGGYTDTQYF
cdr3_nt: TGTGCCACCAGCAGAGTAGACGGGGGGTACACAGATACGCAGTATTTT

j_call: TRBJ2-2
clone_size: NA
v_call: TRBV5-1
d_call: NA
cdr3_aa: CASSMEGRGATGELFF
cdr3_nt: TGCGCCAGCAGCATGGAAGGACGGGGTGCTACCGGGGAGCTGTTTTTT

j_call: TRBJ1-1
clone_size: NA
v_call: TRBV2
d_call: NA
cdr3_aa: CASKRSGLGTEAFF
cdr3_nt: TGTGCCAGCAAGAGGTCAGGGCTGGGCACTGAAGCTTTCTTT

j_call: TRBJ2-5
clone_size: once
v_call: TRBV11-2
d_call: NA
cdr3_aa: CASSLQGSALQETQYF
cdr3_nt: TGTGCCAGCAGCTTACAAGGGAGTGCTCTCCAAGAGACCCAGTACTTC

j_call: TRBJ1-5
clone_size: NA
v_call: TRBV19
d_call: NA
cdr3_aa: CASRAFLSNQPQHF
cdr3_nt: TGTGCCAGCCGAGCGTTTTTAAGCAATCAGCCCCAGCATTTT

j_call: TRBJ2-1
clone_size: NA
v_call: TRBV7-9
d_call: TRBD1
cdr3_aa: CASSPGTGVSYNEQFF
cdr3_nt: TGTGCCAGCAGCCCAGGGACAGGTGTGAGCTACAATGAGCAGTTCTTC

j_call: TRBJ2-2
clone_size: NA
v_call: TRBV7-9
d_call: NA
cdr3_aa: CASSLAGGTGELFF
cdr3_nt: TGTGCCAGCAGCTTAGCCGGGGGCACCGGGGAGCTGTTTTTT

j_call: TRBJ1-5
clone_size: NA
v_call: TRBV5-8
d_call: TRBD1
cdr3_aa: CASSLGVAGGQPQHF
cdr3_nt: TGTGCCAGCAGCTTGGGCGTTGCAGGGGGCCAGCCCCAGCATTTT

j_call: TRBJ2-3
clone_size: NA
v_call: TRBV5-4
d_call: TRBD2
cdr3_aa: CASSFLAGGQDTQYF
cdr3_nt: TGTGCCAGCAGCTTTCTAGCGGGGGGGCAAGATACGCAGTATTTT

j_call: TRBJ2-7
clone_size: NA
v_call: TRBV6-1
d_call: NA
cdr3_aa: CASRASRMTGYEQYF
cdr3_nt: TGTGCCAGCAGGGCGTCCCGCATGACAGGCTACGAGCAGTACTTC

j_call: TRBJ2-7
clone_size: NA
v_call: TRBV6-1
d_call: TRBD1
cdr3_aa: CASSEGQGASYEQYF
cdr3_nt: TGTGCCAGCAGCGAAGGACAGGGGGCTTCCTACGAGCAGTACTTC

j_call: TRBJ1-2
clone_size: NA
v_call: TRBV7-9
d_call: NA
cdr3_aa: CASSLATGGGYTF
cdr3_nt: TGTGCCAGCAGCTTAGCGACCGGGGGTGGCTACACCTTC

j_call: TRBJ1-4
clone_size: NA
v_call: TRBV13
d_call: TRBD1
cdr3_aa: CASSVQGAGEKLFF
cdr3_nt: TGTGCCAGCAGCGTACAGGGGGCTGGGGAAAAACTGTTTTTT

j_call: TRBJ2-3
clone_size: NA
v_call: TRBV10-3
d_call: NA
cdr3_aa: CAIRGGQGASLDTQYF
cdr3_nt: TGTGCCATCAGGGGAGGACAAGGGGCTAGTCTGGATACGCAGTATTTT

j_call: TRBJ2-2
clone_size: NA
v_call: TRBV28
d_call: TRBD2
cdr3_aa: CASTRGGNGELFF
cdr3_nt: TGTGCCAGCACTCGGGGGGGTAACGGGGAGCTGTTTTTT

j_call: TRBJ2-5
clone_size: NA
v_call: TRBV6-6
d_call: TRBD1
cdr3_aa: CASSYQTGAQETQYF
cdr3_nt: TGTGCCAGCAGTTACCAAACAGGGGCGCAAGAGACCCAGTACTTC

j_call: TRBJ1-1
clone_size: NA
v_call: TRBV4-1
d_call: NA
cdr3_aa: CASSQDVGVRTEAFF
cdr3_nt: TGCGCCAGCAGCCAAGACGTGGGCGTCCGCACTGAAGCTTTCTTT

j_call: TRBJ2-5
clone_size: NA
v_call: TRBV7-9
d_call: TRBD2
cdr3_aa: CASSRNSGEETQYF
cdr3_nt: TGTGCCAGCAGCCGGAACAGCGGGGAAGAGACCCAGTACTTC

j_call: TRBJ2-1
clone_size: NA
v_call: TRBV7-2
d_call: TRBD2
cdr3_aa: CASSRTSGVYNEQFF
cdr3_nt: TGTGCCAGCAGCCGGACTAGCGGCGTATACAATGAGCAGTTCTTC

j_call: TRBJ2-1
clone_size: NA
v_call: TRBV5-1
d_call: TRBD2
cdr3_aa: CASSLGSSGGPNEQFF
cdr3_nt: TGCGCCAGCAGCTTGGGATCTAGCGGGGGGCCCAATGAGCAGTTCTTC

j_call: TRBJ2-5
clone_size: NA
v_call: TRBV10-3
d_call: TRBD2
cdr3_aa: CAIASGRGETQYF
cdr3_nt: TGTGCCATCGCGAGCGGGCGGGGGGAGACCCAGTACTTC

j_call: TRBJ2-5
clone_size: NA
v_call: TRBV29-1
d_call: TRBD2
cdr3_aa: CSATKRGVQTQYF
cdr3_nt: TGCAGCGCCACTAAGCGGGGGGTTCAGACCCAGTACTTC

j_call: TRBJ2-7
clone_size: NA
v_call: TRBV5-1
d_call: NA
cdr3_aa: CASSLDARDFLNEQYF
cdr3_nt: TGCGCCAGCAGCTTGGATGCCCGGGATTTCCTAAACGAGCAGTACTTC

j_call: TRBJ1-6
clone_size: NA
v_call: TRBV10-3
d_call: TRBD1
cdr3_aa: CAISEWDSTNSPLHF
cdr3_nt: TGTGCCATCAGCGAGTGGGACAGTACTAATTCACCCCTCCACTTT

j_call: TRBJ1-1
clone_size: NA
v_call: TRBV15
d_call: NA
cdr3_aa: CATSSGRYDSNTEAFF
cdr3_nt: TGTGCCACCAGCTCAGGGCGCTATGACAGTAACACTGAAGCTTTCTTT

j_call: TRBJ2-5
clone_size: NA
v_call: TRBV2
d_call: NA
cdr3_aa: CASSESGVETQYF
cdr3_nt: TGTGCCAGCAGTGAATCGGGGGTAGAGACCCAGTACTTC

j_call: TRBJ1-2
clone_size: NA
v_call: TRBV11-2
d_call: NA
cdr3_aa: CASSLAGGGNYGYTF
cdr3_nt: TGTGCCAGCAGCTTAGCGGGGGGAGGTAACTATGGCTACACCTTC

j_call: TRBJ1-1
clone_size: once
v_call: TRBV6-1
d_call: TRBD1
cdr3_aa: CASSPRGINTEAFF
cdr3_nt: TGTGCCAGCAGTCCCAGGGGGATCAACACTGAAGCTTTCTTT

j_call: TRBJ2-3
clone_size: NA
v_call: TRBV7-9
d_call: TRBD2
cdr3_aa: CASSRLAGPASTDTQYF
cdr3_nt: TGTGCCAGCAGCAGACTAGCGGGGCCAGCGAGCACAGATACGCAGTATTTT

j_call: TRBJ1-1
clone_size: NA
v_call: TRBV10-1
d_call: TRBD1
cdr3_aa: CASSALDRGSDEAFF
cdr3_nt: TGCGCCAGCAGTGCATTAGACAGGGGCTCCGATGAAGCTTTCTTT

j_call: TRBJ1-6
clone_size: NA
v_call: TRBV6-1
d_call: NA
cdr3_aa: CASSEVVSNSPLHF
cdr3_nt: TGTGCCAGCAGTGAAGTTGTCTCTAATTCACCCCTCCACTTT

j_call: TRBJ1-1
clone_size: NA
v_call: TRBV5-1
d_call: NA
cdr3_aa: CASSWGGVNTEAFF
cdr3_nt: TGCGCCAGCAGCTGGGGGGGCGTGAACACTGAAGCTTTCTTT

j_call: TRBJ2-3
clone_size: once
v_call: TRBV7-9
d_call: NA
cdr3_aa: CASSQPTTRSDTQYF
cdr3_nt: TGTGCCAGCAGCCAGCCCACGACACGATCGGATACGCAGTATTTT

j_call: TRBJ2-1
clone_size: NA
v_call: TRBV9
d_call: TRBD2
cdr3_aa: CASSVEGTSGTYNEQFF
cdr3_nt: TGTGCCAGCAGCGTAGAGGGGACTAGCGGCACCTACAATGAGCAGTTCTTC

j_call: TRBJ2-5
clone_size: NA
v_call: TRBV5-4
d_call: TRBD1
cdr3_aa: CASSVGQGRKTQYF
cdr3_nt: TGTGCCAGCAGCGTGGGACAGGGGAGGAAGACCCAGTACTTC